What follows are 8 T cell receptor beta chains derived from one specimen sequenced in a study of cytotoxic CD8 clonotypes in ibrutinib-treated CLL. The protocol was immunoSEQ multiplex PCR, while the TCRdb copy is restricted to in-frame clones and leaves out a portion. The sample consists of around 42,000 clones, approximately 70% of them appearing once. The sequencing here drew on PBMCs, taken after 24 months of ibrutinib treatment. These receptors were obtained from a human donor with chronic lymphocytic leukemia.

This chain joins TRBV14 and TRBJ1-2, with 7 bases matching TRBD1. CDR3 length equals 16 residues. V was clipped by 2 bases and J by 1 base; unmatched bases: 7. Germline V gene lookup returns CDR1 SGHDN and CDR2 FVKESK. DNA for the CDR3: TGTGCCAGCAGCCAACTACGGACAGGCAGTAACTATGGCTACACCTTC. Residues: CASSQLRTGSNYGYTF.

This rearrangement joins TRBV2 to TRBJ2-7; D is unclear. Germline assignment: CDR1 SNHLY and CDR2 FYNNEI. CDR3 length: 17 residues. V was shortened by 1 base and J by 2 bases, with 18 bases between the two germline ends. Here the CDR3 DNA reads TGTGCCAGCAGTGAAGGTCCTGCTGAGCGACCCCCCTACGAGCAGTACTTC. The encoded protein is CASSEGPAERPPYEQYF.

The V and J genes are TRBV27 and TRBJ2-7, with a weak D call TRBD1 (5 bases). Germline CDR1 is MNHEY and CDR2 is SMNVEV (reference sequence). CDR3 length: 14 amino acids. Trimming took off 2 bases at V and 6 bases at J, with 14 bases between the two ends. Written as DNA, the CDR3 is TGTGCCAGCAGTTTACAGGGATATTACGGCGAGCAGTACTTC. Translated: CASSLQGYYGEQYF.

V is TRBV9 and J is TRBJ1-1; D is unclear. Deletions cut 0 bases from V and 7 bases from J, with 10 bases between. CDR1 is SGDLS and CDR2 is YYNGEE in the germline V gene. CDR3 length equals 13 residues. CDR3: CASSVAGGVEAFF. CDR3 DNA: TGTGCCAGCAGCGTAGCGGGTGGAGTTGAAGCTTTCTTT. The whole variable domain, remainder taken from reference TRBV9 and TRBJ1-1, is DSGVTQTPKHLITATGQRVTLRCSPRSGDLSVYWYQQSLDQGLQFLIQYYNGEERAKGNILERFSAQQFPDLHSELNLSSLELGDSALYFCASSVAGGVEAFFGQGTRLTVV.

The rearrangement links TRBV6-5 to TRBJ1-1; D may be TRBD1 (6 bases). V lost 7 bases and J 6 bases, leaving 18 bases between the germline ends. The CDR3 runs 14 residues. Per germline, CDR1 MNHEY and CDR2 SVGAGI. The chain's CDR3 is CASNRHGQRAEAFF. DNA of the CDR3: TGTGCCAGCAACCGACATGGACAGCGCGCTGAAGCTTTCTTT.

The chain recombines TRBV4-1 with TRBJ1-1; D might be TRBD1 (6 bases). Germline CDR1 MGHRA, CDR2 YSYEKL. The CDR3 spans 15 residues. V gave up 5 bases and J gave up 3 bases, with 16 bases separating them. The CDR3 reads CASSKYREGHTEAFF. In DNA form, the CDR3 reads TGCGCCAGCAGCAAATACAGGGAGGGACACACTGAAGCTTTCTTT.

The rearrangement uses TRBV6-5 and TRBJ2-7; possible D gene TRBD1, 6 bases. CDR1 and CDR2 from the germline V gene are MNHEY and SVGAGI. This CDR3 region has 15 residues. The V gene lost 5 bases and the J gene lost 2 bases, with 16 bases spanning the gap. CDR3 sequence reads: CASSTTQGVTYEQYF. CDR3 nucleotide sequence: TGTGCCAGCAGTACAACACAGGGAGTGACCTACGAGCAGTACTTC.

This clone has a count of ten or more. The chain employs TRBV7-2 and TRBJ1-2; no reliable D call. Germline V gene data show CDR1 as SGHTA and CDR2 as FQGNSA. The CDR3 covers 14 residues. Trimming pared 1 base from V and 8 bases from J, leaving 14 bases between. CDR3 in amino acids: CASSLGAELGGYTF. CDR3 nucleotides: TGTGCCAGCAGCTTAGGAGCGGAGTTGGGGGGCTACACCTTC.